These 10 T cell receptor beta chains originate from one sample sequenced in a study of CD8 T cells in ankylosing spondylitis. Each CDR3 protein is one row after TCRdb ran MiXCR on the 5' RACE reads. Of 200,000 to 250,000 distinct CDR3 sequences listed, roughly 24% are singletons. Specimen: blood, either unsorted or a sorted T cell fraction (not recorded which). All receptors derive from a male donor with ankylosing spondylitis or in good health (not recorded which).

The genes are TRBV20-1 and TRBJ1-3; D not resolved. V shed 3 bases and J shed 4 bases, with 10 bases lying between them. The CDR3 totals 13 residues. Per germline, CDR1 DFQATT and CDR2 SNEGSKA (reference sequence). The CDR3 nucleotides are TGCAGTGCTAGGGGTGGGTCCGGAAACACCATATATTTT. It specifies CSARGGSGNTIYF.

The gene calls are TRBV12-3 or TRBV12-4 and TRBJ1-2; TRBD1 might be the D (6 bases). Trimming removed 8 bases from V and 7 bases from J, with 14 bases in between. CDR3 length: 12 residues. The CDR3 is CASSQGLVGYTF. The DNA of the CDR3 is TGTGCCAGCTCCCAGGGGCTAGTTGGCTACACCTTC.

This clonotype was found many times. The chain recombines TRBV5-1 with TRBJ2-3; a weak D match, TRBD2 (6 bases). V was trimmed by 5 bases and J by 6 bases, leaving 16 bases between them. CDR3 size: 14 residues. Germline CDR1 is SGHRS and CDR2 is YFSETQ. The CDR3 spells CASRRGIDLDTQYF. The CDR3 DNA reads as TGCGCCAGCAGACGCGGGATTGATCTGGATACGCAGTATTTT.

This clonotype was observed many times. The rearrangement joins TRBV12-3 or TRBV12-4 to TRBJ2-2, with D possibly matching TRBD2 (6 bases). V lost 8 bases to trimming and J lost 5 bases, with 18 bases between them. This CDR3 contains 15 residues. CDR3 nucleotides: TGTGCCAGCTCCCAATCCGGGGGTTCAACCGGGGAGCTGTTTTTT. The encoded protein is CASSQSGGSTGELFF.

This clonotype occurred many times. In DNA form, the CDR3 reads TGTGCCAGCTCACCACGATGGAGGACACTCCGAGTCGATGAGCAGTTCTTC. Translated, it gives CASSPRWRTLRVDEQFF. V usage is TRBV18 and J usage is TRBJ2-1, with D possibly called TRBD1 or TRBD2 (5 bases each). Germline V gene sequence: CDR1 KGHSH, CDR2 LQKENI. CDR3 length: 17 amino acids. V was cut by 1 base and J by 8 bases, with 21 bases left in between.

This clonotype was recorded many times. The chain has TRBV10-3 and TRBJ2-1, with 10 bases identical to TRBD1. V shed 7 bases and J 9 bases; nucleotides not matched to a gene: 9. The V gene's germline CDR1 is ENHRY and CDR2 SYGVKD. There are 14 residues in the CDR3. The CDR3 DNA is TGTGCCATCAAAAACGGGACAGGGGCCAGTGAGCAGTTCTTC. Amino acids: CAIKNGTGASEQFF.

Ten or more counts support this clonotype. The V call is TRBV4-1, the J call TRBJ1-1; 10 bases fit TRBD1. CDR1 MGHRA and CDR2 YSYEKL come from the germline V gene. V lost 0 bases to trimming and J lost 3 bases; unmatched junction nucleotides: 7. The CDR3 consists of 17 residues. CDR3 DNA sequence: TGCGCCAGCAGCCAAGAGGGACAGGGGCTGTGGGACACTGAAGCTTTCTTT. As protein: CASSQEGQGLWDTEAFF.

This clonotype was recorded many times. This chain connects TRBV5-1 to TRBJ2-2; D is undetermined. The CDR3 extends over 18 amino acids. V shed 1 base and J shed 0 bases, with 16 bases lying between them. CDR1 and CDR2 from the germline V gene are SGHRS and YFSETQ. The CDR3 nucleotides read TGCGCCAGCAGCTTGAGGAAGTCGGGTTTTACGAACACCGGGGAGCTGTTTTTT. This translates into CASSLRKSGFTNTGELFF.

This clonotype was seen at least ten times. The CDR3 sequence: CASSLVGTSGRADNEQFF. The CDR3 DNA reads TGCGCCAGCAGCTTGGTCGGGACTAGCGGGAGGGCAGACAATGAGCAGTTCTTC. V is TRBV5-1 and J is TRBJ2-1; 16 bases map to TRBD2. Germline-derived CDR1 and CDR2 are SGHRS and YFSETQ. After removal of 0 bases from V and 5 bases from J, the junction contained 5 bases not matched to a gene. The CDR3 runs to 18 residues.

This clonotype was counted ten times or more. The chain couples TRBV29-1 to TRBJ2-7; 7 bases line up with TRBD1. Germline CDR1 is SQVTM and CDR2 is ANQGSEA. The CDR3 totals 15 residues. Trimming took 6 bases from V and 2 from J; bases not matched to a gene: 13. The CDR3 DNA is TGCAGCGTGATCTACCCTTCGACAGGGACCTACGAGCAGTACTTC. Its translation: CSVIYPSTGTYEQYF.